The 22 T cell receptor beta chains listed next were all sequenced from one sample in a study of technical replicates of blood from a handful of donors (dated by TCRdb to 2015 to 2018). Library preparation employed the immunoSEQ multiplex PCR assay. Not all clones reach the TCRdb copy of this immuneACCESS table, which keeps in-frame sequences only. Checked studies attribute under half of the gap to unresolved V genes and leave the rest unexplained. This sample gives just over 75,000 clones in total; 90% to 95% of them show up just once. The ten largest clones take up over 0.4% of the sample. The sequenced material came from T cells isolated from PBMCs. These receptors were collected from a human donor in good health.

CDR3 amino acids: CASRAGTGATEAFF. In DNA form, the CDR3 reads TGTGCCAGCAGAGCCGGGACAGGGGCCACTGAAGCTTTCTTT. The chain uses TRBV28 and TRBJ1-1; 10 bases line up with TRBD1. The CDR3 is 14 amino acids. The germline V gene has CDR1 MDHEN and CDR2 SYDVKM. The ends lost 6 bases at V and 4 bases at J; junction bases unmatched: 5.

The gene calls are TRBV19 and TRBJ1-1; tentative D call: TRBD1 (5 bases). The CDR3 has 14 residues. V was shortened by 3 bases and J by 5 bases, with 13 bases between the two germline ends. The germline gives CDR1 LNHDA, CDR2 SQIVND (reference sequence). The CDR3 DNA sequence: TGTGCCAGTAGTATGGGGGAGGTAAGGACTGAAGCTTTCTTT. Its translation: CASSMGEVRTEAFF.

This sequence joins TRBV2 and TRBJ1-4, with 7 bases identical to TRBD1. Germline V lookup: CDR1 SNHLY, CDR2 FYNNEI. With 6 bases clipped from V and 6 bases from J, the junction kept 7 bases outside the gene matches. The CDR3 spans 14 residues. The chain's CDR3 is CASSNPGQDEKLFF. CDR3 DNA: TGTGCCAGCAGCAACCCCGGACAGGATGAAAAACTGTTTTTT.

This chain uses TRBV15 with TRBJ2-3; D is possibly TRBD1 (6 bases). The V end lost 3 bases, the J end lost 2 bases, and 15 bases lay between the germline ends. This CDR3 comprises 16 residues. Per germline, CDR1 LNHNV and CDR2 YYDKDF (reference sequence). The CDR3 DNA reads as TGTGCCACCAGCAGCGTCTGGACAGCGAACACAGATACGCAGTATTTT. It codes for CATSSVWTANTDTQYF. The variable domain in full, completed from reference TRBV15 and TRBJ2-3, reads DAMVIQNPRYQVTQFGKPVTLSCSQTLNHNVMYWYQQKSSQAPKLLFHYYDKDFNNEADTPDNFQSRRPNTSFCFLDIRSPGLGDTAMYLCATSSVWTANTDTQYFGPGTRLTVL.

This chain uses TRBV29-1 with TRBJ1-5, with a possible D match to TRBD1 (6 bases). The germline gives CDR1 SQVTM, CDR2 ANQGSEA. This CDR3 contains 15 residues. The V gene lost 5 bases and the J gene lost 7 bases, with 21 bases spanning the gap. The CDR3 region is CSVNEGGGAEQPQHF. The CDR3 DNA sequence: TGCAGCGTTAATGAGGGGGGGGGCGCCGAACAGCCCCAGCATTTT.

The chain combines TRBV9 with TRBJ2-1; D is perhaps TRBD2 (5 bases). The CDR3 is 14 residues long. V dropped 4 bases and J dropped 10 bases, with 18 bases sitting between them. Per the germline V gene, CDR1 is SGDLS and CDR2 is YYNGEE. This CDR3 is CASSPIRSSGEQFF. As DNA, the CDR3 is TGTGCCAGCAGCCCAATAAGGTCCAGCGGAGAGCAGTTCTTC.

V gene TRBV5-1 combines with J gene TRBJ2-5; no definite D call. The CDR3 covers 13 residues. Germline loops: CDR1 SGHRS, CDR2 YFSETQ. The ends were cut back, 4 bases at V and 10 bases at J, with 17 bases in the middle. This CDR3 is CASSPRRVQDQYF. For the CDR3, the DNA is TGCGCCAGCAGCCCCCGTAGAGTGCAGGACCAGTACTTC.

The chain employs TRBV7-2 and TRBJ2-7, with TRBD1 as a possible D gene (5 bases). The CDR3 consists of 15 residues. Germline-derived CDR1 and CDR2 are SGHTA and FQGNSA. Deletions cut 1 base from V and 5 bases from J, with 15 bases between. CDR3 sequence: CASSLDGRVMDEQYF. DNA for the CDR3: TGTGCCAGCAGCTTAGATGGCAGGGTCATGGACGAGCAGTACTTC.

CDR3 loop: CASSAQGNEKLFF. The CDR3 DNA follows: TGTGCCAGCAGTGCACAGGGGAACGAAAAACTGTTTTTT. The rearrangement uses TRBV6-1 and TRBJ1-4; 7 bases line up with TRBD1. V was pared by 4 bases and J by 8 bases, with 4 bases of the junction left unmatched. The CDR3 is made up of 13 amino acids. Germline V CDR1 and CDR2: MNHNS, SASEGT.

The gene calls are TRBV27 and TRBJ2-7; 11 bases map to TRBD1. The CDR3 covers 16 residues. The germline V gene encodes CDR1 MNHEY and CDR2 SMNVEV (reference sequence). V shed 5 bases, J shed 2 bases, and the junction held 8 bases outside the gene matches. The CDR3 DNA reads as TGTGCCAGCAGTCCAAGGGGGACAGGGGGTGCCTACGAGCAGTACTTC. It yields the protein CASSPRGTGGAYEQYF.

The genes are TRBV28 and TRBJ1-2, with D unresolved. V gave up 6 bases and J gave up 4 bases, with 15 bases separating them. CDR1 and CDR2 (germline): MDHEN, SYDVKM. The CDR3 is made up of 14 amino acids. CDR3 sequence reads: CASRAPGGAYGYTF. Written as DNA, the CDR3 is TGTGCCAGCAGAGCCCCCGGCGGAGCCTATGGCTACACCTTC.

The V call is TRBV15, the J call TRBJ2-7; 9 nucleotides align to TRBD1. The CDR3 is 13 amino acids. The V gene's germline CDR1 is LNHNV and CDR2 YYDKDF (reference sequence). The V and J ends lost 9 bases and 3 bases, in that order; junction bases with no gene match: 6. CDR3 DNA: TGTGCCACACGGGACAGGGTTCTCTACGAGCAGTACTTC. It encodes CATRDRVLYEQYF.

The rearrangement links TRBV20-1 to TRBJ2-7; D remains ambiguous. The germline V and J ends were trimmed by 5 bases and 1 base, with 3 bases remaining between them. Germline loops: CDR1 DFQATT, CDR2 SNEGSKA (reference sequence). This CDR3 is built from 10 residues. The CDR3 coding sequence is TGCAGTGCTGAGTCCTACGAGCAGTACTTC. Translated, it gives CSAESYEQYF.

CDR3 DNA: TGTGCCAGCAGTGAATGGGCTAGCGGGACCAATGAGCAGTTCTTC. Protein sequence: CASSEWASGTNEQFF. This sequence joins TRBV6-1 and TRBJ2-1; 9 bases map to TRBD2. The CDR3 extends over 15 amino acids. V lost 2 bases and J lost 6; bases outside the gene matches: 5. Germline CDR1 MNHNS, CDR2 SASEGT.

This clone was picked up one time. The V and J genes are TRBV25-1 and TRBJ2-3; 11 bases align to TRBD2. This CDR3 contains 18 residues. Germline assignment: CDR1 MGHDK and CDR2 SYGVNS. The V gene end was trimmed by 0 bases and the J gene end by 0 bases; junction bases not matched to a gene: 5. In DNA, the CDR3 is TGTGCCAGCAGTGAATACCCCCCTAGCGGGGGGAGCACAGATACGCAGTATTTT. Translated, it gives CASSEYPPSGGSTDTQYF.

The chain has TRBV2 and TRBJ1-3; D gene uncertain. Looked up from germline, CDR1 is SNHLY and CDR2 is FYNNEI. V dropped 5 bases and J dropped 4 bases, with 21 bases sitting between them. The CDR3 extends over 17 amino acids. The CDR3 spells CASSLRYFIDSGNTIYF. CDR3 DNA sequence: TGTGCCAGCAGTTTACGCTACTTTATTGACTCCGGAAACACCATATATTTT.

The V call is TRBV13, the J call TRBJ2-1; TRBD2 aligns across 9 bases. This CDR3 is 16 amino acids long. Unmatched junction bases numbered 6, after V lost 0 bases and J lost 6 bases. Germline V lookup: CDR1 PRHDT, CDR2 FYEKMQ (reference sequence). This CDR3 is CASSLGLAGASNEQFF. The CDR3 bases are TGTGCCAGCAGCTTAGGATTAGCGGGGGCTTCCAATGAGCAGTTCTTC.

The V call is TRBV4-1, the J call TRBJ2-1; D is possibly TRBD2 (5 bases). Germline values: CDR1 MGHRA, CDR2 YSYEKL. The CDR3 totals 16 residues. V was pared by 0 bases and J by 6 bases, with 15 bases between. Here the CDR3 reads CASSQDQSAAGNEQFF. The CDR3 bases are TGCGCCAGCAGCCAAGATCAGTCGGCGGCGGGCAATGAGCAGTTCTTC.

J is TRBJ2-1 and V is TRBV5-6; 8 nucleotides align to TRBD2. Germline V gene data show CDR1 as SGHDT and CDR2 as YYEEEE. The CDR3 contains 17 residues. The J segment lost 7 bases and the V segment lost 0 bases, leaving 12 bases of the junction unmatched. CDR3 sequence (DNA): TGTGCCAGCAGCTTGGGTTGGGGGAGCGGGAGTCGGAATGAGCAGTTCTTC. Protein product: CASSLGWGSGSRNEQFF.

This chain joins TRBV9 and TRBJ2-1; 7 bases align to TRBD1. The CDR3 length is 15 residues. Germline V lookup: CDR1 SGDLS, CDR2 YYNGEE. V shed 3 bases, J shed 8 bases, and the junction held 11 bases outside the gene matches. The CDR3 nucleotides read TGTGCCAGCAGCGCATCGGGTCTCCAGGGGGATGAGCAGTTCTTC. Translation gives CASSASGLQGDEQFF. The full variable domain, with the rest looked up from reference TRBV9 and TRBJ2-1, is DSGVTQTPKHLITATGQRVTLRCSPRSGDLSVYWYQQSLDQGLQFLIQYYNGEERAKGNILERFSAQQFPDLHSELNLSSLELGDSALYFCASSASGLQGDEQFFGPGTRLTVL.

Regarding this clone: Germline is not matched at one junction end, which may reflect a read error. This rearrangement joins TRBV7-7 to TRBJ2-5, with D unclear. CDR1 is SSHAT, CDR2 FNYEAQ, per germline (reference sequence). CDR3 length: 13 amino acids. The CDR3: CASSLRHQETQYF. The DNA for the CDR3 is TGTGCTAGCAGCTTACGACATCAAGAGACCCAGTACTTC.

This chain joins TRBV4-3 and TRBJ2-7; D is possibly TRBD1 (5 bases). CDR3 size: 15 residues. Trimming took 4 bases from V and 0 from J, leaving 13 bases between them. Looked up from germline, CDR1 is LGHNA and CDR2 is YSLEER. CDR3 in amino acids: CASSRQTVSSYEQYF. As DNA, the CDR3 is TGCGCCAGCAGCCGACAGACTGTTAGCTCCTACGAGCAGTACTTC.